This T cell receptor beta chain was captured by sequencing in a study of T cell repertoires in ileal Crohn's disease. On the study more broadly: Biopsies of the neoterminal ileum at postoperative colonoscopy form M6 samples.

Profiling relied on immunoSEQ multiplex PCR, and the TCRdb table lists in-frame clones only, not all of them. The sample holds over 2,000 clones, 60% to 80% seen once. Time point here: neoterminal ileum biopsy at postoperative endoscopy, about 6 months after surgery. The sample consisted of ileal tissue. This clonotype was obtained from an adult with Crohn's disease.

The CDR3 loop is CASRLGGQDRTDTQYF. The CDR3 DNA follows: TGTGCCAGCAGACTAGGCGGCCAGGACCGCACAGATACGCAGTATTTT. The chain couples TRBV11-2 to TRBJ2-3, with a possible D match to TRBD2 (5 bases). Trimming shortened V by 6 bases and J by 1 base, and 17 bases separated the two germline ends. Germline V CDR1 and CDR2: SGHAT, FQNNGV. The CDR3 is 16 residues long.